One sample yielded the 32 T cell receptor beta chains listed below, sequenced in a study of persistence of HIV-infected CD4 T cells. For these receptors, no antigen is known. Stimulation used around 10 ug/mL lysate from CMV-infected fibroblasts. CD40L-negative CD69-negative CD45RO-high memory CD4+ T cells were sorted as populations depleted of antigen-responding cells. This was the immunoSEQ version 4 assay in survey mode. TCRdb keeps only in-frame clones here, not all; method: immunoSEQ multiplex PCR. The sample includes about 30,000 clones, roughly 80% of them seen just once. The sequenced sample was CD4+ T cells sorted from PBMCs after roughly 18-hour stimulation, obtained from a patient who received antiretroviral therapy. The origin of the receptors is an adult man with HIV who was CMV-seropositive.

CDR3 coding DNA: TGTGCCAGCAGCTTAGTAACCGGGAGCGATGGCTACACCTTC. Its translation: CASSLVTGSDGYTF. The chain is built from TRBV7-9 and TRBJ1-2; D not certain. The ends were cut back, 1 base at V and 6 bases at J, with 12 bases in the middle. The CDR3 consists of 14 residues. Germline V gives CDR1 SEHNR, CDR2 FQNEAQ (reference sequence). Using reference TRBV7-9 and TRBJ1-2 for the parts outside the CDR3, the full variable domain is DTGVSQNPRHKITKRGQNVTFRCDPISEHNRLYWYRQTLGQGPEFLTYFQNEAQLEKSRLLSDRFSAERPKGSFSTLEIQRTEQGDSAMYLCASSLVTGSDGYTFGSGTRLTVV.

The chain combines TRBV7-9 with TRBJ2-3, with D possibly called TRBD1 or TRBD2 (5 bases each). V shed 3 bases and J shed 0 bases, with 10 bases lying between them. Germline V gene sequence: CDR1 SEHNR, CDR2 FQNEAQ (reference sequence). The CDR3 is 15 amino acids. CDR3 loop: CASSLGVTSTDTQYF. The DNA of the CDR3 is TGTGCCAGCAGCTTGGGGGTCACTAGCACAGATACGCAGTATTTT.

This chain connects TRBV19 to TRBJ2-3; TRBD2 matches at 12 bases. The CDR3 contains 16 residues. Germline V gene sequence: CDR1 LNHDA, CDR2 SQIVND (reference sequence). The ends lost 4 bases at V and 3 bases at J; junction bases unmatched: 5. The DNA of the CDR3 is TGTGCCAGTAGTAGGCTAGCGGGGGGGAGTACAGATACGCAGTATTTT. This encodes CASSRLAGGSTDTQYF.

This clone appeared a few times. The chain is built from TRBV23-1 and TRBJ2-7; tentative D call: TRBD1 (6 bases). TRBV23-1 is placed among ORFs of uncertain function. The CDR3 totals 15 residues. The V and J ends lost 6 bases and 0 bases respectively, with 15 bases between them. The DNA for the CDR3 is TGCGCCAGCAGGATCAAAACAGGGAGCTCCTACGAGCAGTACTTC. Translation gives CASRIKTGSSYEQYF.

This chain links TRBV7-8 with TRBJ2-3; TRBD1 might be the D (5 bases). The germline V gene encodes CDR1 SGHVS and CDR2 FQNEAQ. The V gene lost 4 bases and the J gene lost 4 bases, with 9 bases spanning the gap. This CDR3 is 13 amino acids long. The DNA for the CDR3 is TGTGCCAGCAGCTCGGTAGGGGCAGATACGCAGTATTTT. Its translation is CASSSVGADTQYF. The full variable domain, its missing parts supplied by reference TRBV7-8 and TRBJ2-3, is GAGVSQSPRYKVAKRGQDVALRCDPISGHVSLFWYQQALGQGPEFLTYFQNEAQLDKSGLPSDRFFAERPEGSVSTLKIQRTQQEDSAVYLCASSSVGADTQYFGPGTRLTVL.

The rearrangement joins TRBV5-6 to TRBJ1-5; 7 nucleotides line up with TRBD1. Germline CDR1 is SGHDT and CDR2 is YYEEEE. This CDR3 has 15 amino acids. The junction had 4 bases not matched to a gene; V was cut back by 2 bases and J by 2 bases. The CDR3 reads CASSFSTGGNQPQHF. Here the CDR3 DNA reads TGTGCCAGCAGCTTCTCTACAGGGGGCAATCAGCCCCAGCATTTT. The variable domain in full, completed from reference TRBV5-6 and TRBJ1-5, reads DAGVTQSPTHLIKTRGQQVTLRCSPKSGHDTVSWYQQALGQGPQFIFQYYEEEERQRGNFPDRFSGHQFPNYSSELNVNALLLGDSALYLCASSFSTGGNQPQHFGDGTRLSIL.

V gene TRBV9 combines with J gene TRBJ2-2, with D possibly TRBD2 on 6 matching bases. CDR3 size: 16 residues. Germline loops: CDR1 SGDLS, CDR2 YYNGEE. Trimming took off 4 bases at V and 7 bases at J, with 20 bases between the two ends. The CDR3 reads CASSPRWRGLYGELFF. Written as DNA, the CDR3 is TGTGCCAGCAGCCCCCGCTGGCGGGGCCTTTACGGGGAGCTGTTTTTT.

This chain links TRBV5-5 with TRBJ1-5; no clear D. Germline V lookup: CDR1 SGHKS, CDR2 YYEKEE (reference sequence). The CDR3 contains 11 residues. V gave up 0 bases and J gave up 9 bases, with 4 bases separating them. The CDR3 loop reads CASSLDRPQHF. For the CDR3, the DNA is TGTGCCAGCAGCTTGGATAGGCCCCAGCATTTT.

This clone has more than one count but fewer than ten. The V and J genes are TRBV5-6 and TRBJ1-2; possible D gene TRBD1, 6 bases. V was clipped by 4 bases and J by 5 bases, with 15 bases between them. Germline V gene sequence: CDR1 SGHDT, CDR2 YYEEEE. The CDR3 has 14 amino acids. As DNA, the CDR3 is TGTGCCAGCAGCCCGGGACACGGAGCGTATGGCTACACCTTC. Amino acids: CASSPGHGAYGYTF.

This sequence joins TRBV18 and TRBJ2-1, with 9 nucleotides matching TRBD2. This CDR3 has 15 amino acids. Germline CDR1 reads KGHSH; CDR2 reads LQKENI. Germline trimming cut 2 bases from V and 4 bases from J; bases unmatched to any gene: 3. The CDR3 DNA is TGTGCCAGCTCACCAACGGGACTAGCTTACAATGAGCAGTTCTTC. It translates to CASSPTGLAYNEQFF.

This sequence joins TRBV27 and TRBJ2-7; 10 nucleotides line up with TRBD1. The germline gives CDR1 MNHEY, CDR2 SMNVEV (reference sequence). CDR3 length equals 13 residues. V was clipped by 6 bases and J by 7 bases; unmatched bases: 6. The CDR3 DNA is TGTGCCAGCAGGAGACAGGGGGCGAGGGAGCAGTACTTC. Its translation: CASRRQGAREQYF.

J is TRBJ1-1 and V is TRBV6-5; the match to TRBD1 covers 9 bases. CDR1 and CDR2 (germline): MNHEY, SVGAGI. V shed 7 bases, J shed 0 bases, and the junction held 6 bases outside the gene matches. The CDR3 sequence is 15 residues long. The CDR3 sequence is CASTMGDRVNTEAFF. The CDR3 DNA follows: TGTGCCAGCACCATGGGGGACAGGGTGAACACTGAAGCTTTCTTT.

The chain recombines TRBV9 with TRBJ2-3; D not certain. Looked up from germline, CDR1 is SGDLS and CDR2 is YYNGEE. This CDR3 region has 16 residues. The V and J ends lost 0 bases and 0 bases respectively, with 11 bases between them. DNA for the CDR3: TGTGCCAGCAGCGTAGAGATCTTCTCTAGCACAGATACGCAGTATTTT. This gives the protein CASSVEIFSSTDTQYF.

This clone was detected once. The V call is TRBV20-1, the J call TRBJ2-1; perhaps TRBD2 as D (6 bases). CDR1 DFQATT and CDR2 SNEGSKA come from the germline V gene (reference sequence). V was cut by 5 bases and J by 8 bases, with 10 bases left in between. The CDR3 covers 11 residues. This CDR3 reads CSAGREDEQFF. CDR3 sequence (DNA): TGCAGTGCTGGAAGGGAGGATGAGCAGTTCTTC.

The chain recombines TRBV5-1 with TRBJ1-3, with D possibly matching TRBD1 (5 bases). With 1 base removed from V and 0 bases from J, the gap between germline ends came to 17 bases. The CDR3 length is 18 residues. From germline, CDR1 is SGHRS and CDR2 YFSETQ. As DNA, the CDR3 is TGCGCCAGCAGCTTGCGAGGGGTTGGCAGGCACTCTGGAAACACCATATATTTT. Translation gives CASSLRGVGRHSGNTIYF.

The chain has TRBV24-1 and TRBJ1-2; D perhaps matches TRBD1 (6 bases). V lost 12 bases, J lost 2 bases, and 18 bases lay in between. The CDR3 is made up of 14 amino acids. Germline V CDR1 and CDR2: KGHDR, SFDVKD. The CDR3 DNA reads TGTGCCGCTGCCCCACCTACAGGGAACTATGGCTACACCTTC. This codes for CAAAPPTGNYGYTF.

This sequence joins TRBV21-1 and TRBJ2-5; the D segment call TRBD1 is taken from the table without a DNA check. TRBV21-1 is labeled a pseudogene. This CDR3 is built from 16 residues. The CDR3 DNA is TGTGCCAGCAGCAAAGAACCAGGGGCCGTTCGGGAGACCCAGTACTTC. It encodes CASSKEPGAVRETQYF.

V is TRBV6-5 and J is TRBJ1-1; 7 nucleotides agree with TRBD1. Trimming took 2 bases from V and 5 from J; bases not matched to a gene: 5. The germline V gene encodes CDR1 MNHEY and CDR2 SVGAGI. The CDR3 is 14 residues long. The CDR3 nucleotides are TGTGCCAGCAGTTACGAGGGGGCTCGGACTGAAGCTTTCTTT. Protein product: CASSYEGARTEAFF.

This chain connects TRBV6-2 or TRBV6-3 to TRBJ1-5; a possible D gene is TRBD1 (5 bases). Germline assignment: CDR1 MNHEY and CDR2 SVGEGT. This CDR3 spans 12 amino acids. Between the trimmed V and J ends, which lost 4 bases and 15 bases, there was a span of 16 bases. DNA for the CDR3: TGTGCCAGCAGTTCCGGGACCGGCGGCGGGCATTTT. Its protein product is CASSSGTGGGHF.

The chain carries TRBV7-9 and TRBJ2-2; 7 bases map to TRBD2. Germline CDR1 SEHNR, CDR2 FQNEAQ (reference sequence). The CDR3 extends over 15 amino acids. Trimming removed 5 bases from V and 2 bases from J; junction bases left unmatched: 5. The CDR3 loop is CASSPGGVNTGELFF. The CDR3 nucleotides read TGTGCCAGCAGCCCGGGGGGTGTTAACACCGGGGAGCTGTTTTTT. Together with reference TRBV7-9 and TRBJ2-2, the CDR3 gives the full variable domain: DTGVSQNPRHKITKRGQNVTFRCDPISEHNRLYWYRQTLGQGPEFLTYFQNEAQLEKSRLLSDRFSAERPKGSFSTLEIQRTEQGDSAMYLCASSPGGVNTGELFFGEGSRLTVL.

For the CDR3, the DNA is TGTGCCAGCAGCTTATATTCGGGGAACAATCAGCCCCAGCATTTT. Its protein is CASSLYSGNNQPQHF. V usage is TRBV5-6 and J usage is TRBJ1-5; D not resolved. Germline CDR1 is SGHDT and CDR2 is YYEEEE. The CDR3 consists of 15 residues. V lost 2 bases to trimming and J lost 3 bases, with 12 bases between them.

This chain links TRBV6-5 with TRBJ1-2; D gene ambiguous. The V gene lost 2 bases and the J gene lost 4 bases, with 8 bases spanning the gap. Germline V gene data show CDR1 as MNHEY and CDR2 as SVGAGI. The CDR3 runs to 13 residues. In nucleotides, the CDR3 is TGTGCCAGCAGTTACAAGGTCAGCTATGGCTACACCTTC. This codes for CASSYKVSYGYTF.

The chain combines TRBV5-6 with TRBJ1-1, with 9 bases matching TRBD1. Germline CDR1 SGHDT, CDR2 YYEEEE. V shed 4 bases, J shed 2 bases, and the junction held 3 bases outside the gene matches. The CDR3 runs to 14 residues. This CDR3 reads CASSRDRANTEAFF. CDR3 nucleotide sequence: TGTGCCAGCAGCCGGGACAGGGCAAACACTGAAGCTTTCTTT. Together with reference TRBV5-6 and TRBJ1-1, the CDR3 gives the full variable domain: DAGVTQSPTHLIKTRGQQVTLRCSPKSGHDTVSWYQQALGQGPQFIFQYYEEEERQRGNFPDRFSGHQFPNYSSELNVNALLLGDSALYLCASSRDRANTEAFFGQGTRLTVV.

The chain has TRBV6-6 and TRBJ1-1, with D uncertain. The V gene's germline CDR1 is MNHNY and CDR2 SVGAGI (reference sequence). The CDR3 totals 14 residues. V gave up 0 bases and J gave up 5 bases, with 10 bases separating them. CDR3 DNA sequence: TGTGCCAGCAGTTACTCGTTAGTACGGACTGAAGCTTTCTTT. Protein product: CASSYSLVRTEAFF.

The CDR3 loop is CASARGQETQYF. The CDR3 DNA reads as TGTGCCAGCGCCCGGGGTCAAGAGACCCAGTACTTC. The chain employs TRBV18 and TRBJ2-5, with D possibly matching TRBD2 (5 bases). Germline assignment: CDR1 KGHSH and CDR2 LQKENI. Deletions cut 8 bases from V and 2 bases from J, with 9 bases between. CDR3 length: 12 amino acids.

CDR3 in amino acids: CASRRDVLAKNIQYF. As DNA, the CDR3 is TGTGCCAGCAGGAGGGATGTGCTAGCCAAAAACATTCAGTACTTC. The gene calls are TRBV2 and TRBJ2-4, with a possible D match to TRBD2 (5 bases). The germline V gene has CDR1 SNHLY and CDR2 FYNNEI. The CDR3 has 15 residues. V was shortened by 6 bases and J by 0 bases, with 12 bases between the two germline ends.

This chain joins TRBV19 and TRBJ2-7; either TRBD1 or TRBD2 may fit D (5 bases each). The CDR3 extends over 14 amino acids. Germline CDR1 LNHDA, CDR2 SQIVND (reference sequence). Trimming stripped 6 bases from V and 2 bases from J, with 14 bases between. The CDR3: CASRARDETYEQYF. As DNA, the CDR3 is TGTGCCAGTAGGGCACGGGACGAGACCTACGAGCAGTACTTC. The whole variable domain, filled in from reference TRBV19 and TRBJ2-7, reads DGGITQSPKYLFRKEGQNVTLSCEQNLNHDAMYWYRQDPGQGLRLIYYSQIVNDFQKGDIAEGYSVSREKKESFPLTVTSAQKNPTAFYLCASRARDETYEQYFGPGTRLTVT.

The gene calls are TRBV12-5 and TRBJ2-2; the D is unclear. Trimming pared 5 bases from V and 6 bases from J, leaving 7 bases between. Germline CDR1 reads LGHNT; CDR2 reads FRNRAP. The CDR3 length is 12 residues. This CDR3 reads CASGPEAGELFF. Written as DNA, the CDR3 is TGTGCTAGTGGTCCCGAAGCCGGGGAGCTGTTTTTT.

This chain uses TRBV27 with TRBJ2-1; D call uncertain. Looked up from germline, CDR1 is MNHEY and CDR2 is SMNVEV (reference sequence). Trimming removed 0 bases from V and 4 bases from J, with 4 bases in between. The CDR3 covers 13 residues. In DNA, the CDR3 is TGTGCCAGCAGTTTATCCTTATACAATGAGCAGTTCTTC. Translating it yields CASSLSLYNEQFF.

This sequence joins TRBV3-1 (or the pseudogene TRBV3-2) and TRBJ1-2; D may be TRBD1 (5 bases). Germline-derived CDR1 and CDR2 are LGHDT and YNNKEL (reference sequence). With 0 bases removed from V and 7 bases from J, the gap between germline ends came to 12 bases. The CDR3 covers 14 residues. The DNA for the CDR3 is TGTGCCAGCAGCCAAGAACCCAGGGTTGGTGGCTACACCTTC. Residues: CASSQEPRVGGYTF.

This chain joins TRBV30 and TRBJ2-7; D assignment may be TRBD1 or TRBD2 (5 bases each). V lost 0 bases, J lost 3 bases, and 12 bases lay in between. The CDR3 is 14 residues long. The germline V gene has CDR1 GTSNPN and CDR2 SVGIG (reference sequence). The CDR3 is CAWSVSGGRYEQYF. The CDR3 bases are TGTGCCTGGAGTGTAAGTGGGGGTCGCTACGAGCAGTACTTC.

This clone was recorded only once. This chain links TRBV24-1 with TRBJ1-5; tentatively, D is TRBD1 (6 bases). Germline CDR1 reads KGHDR; CDR2 reads SFDVKD. This CDR3 has 14 residues. V lost 7 bases and J 2 bases, leaving 11 bases between the germline ends. CDR3 coding DNA: TGTGCCACCAGCAGGGGAGATGGCAATCAGCCCCAGCATTTT. Translation gives CATSRGDGNQPQHF.